The 10 T cell receptor beta chains given below trace back to one sample, sequenced in a study of tumor and adjacent non-tumor tissue in lung cancer. No cell sorting was done before RNA was extracted from the tissue. This non-tumor lung sample came from over 3 cm beyond the tumor edge. Three rounds of nested PCR, following a modified ARM-PCR protocol, produced the TCRbeta library. TCRdb called the multiplex PCR reads again in MiXCR, with one record for every CDR3 protein. The data contain about 86,000 distinct CDR3 sequences, roughly 77% of them singletons. The sample taken for sequencing was distant non-tumor lung tissue. These receptors were obtained from a woman aged 45-65 years with non-small cell lung cancer.

This clonotype was seen only once. The rearrangement links TRBV24-1 to TRBJ2-1; D ambiguous. The length of the CDR3 is 16 residues. CDR1 and CDR2 from the germline V gene are KGHDR and SFDVKD. V gave up 5 bases and J gave up 7 bases, with 20 bases separating them. This chain's CDR3 is CATSAEGRTSHNEQFF. CDR3 sequence (DNA): TGTGCCACCAGTGCGGAAGGGCGTACCTCCCATAATGAGCAGTTCTTC.

The chain combines TRBV6-6 with TRBJ2-7; D gene ambiguous. The CDR3 has 11 amino acids. Germline loops: CDR1 MNHNY, CDR2 SVGAGI (reference sequence). CDR3 sequence: CTGMEKYEQYF. The CDR3 DNA is TGTACCGGCATGGAAAAGTACGAGCAGTACTTC.

This clonotype was seen only once. The junction shows a germline mismatch at one end, possibly a read error. The genes are TRBV7-9 and TRBJ2-1; 12 bases map to TRBD2. The CDR3 runs 15 residues. Germline loops: CDR1 SEHNR, CDR2 FQNEAQ (reference sequence). CDR3 coding DNA: TGTGGCAGCAGCACTACTAGCGGGAGGTACAATGAGCAGTTCTTC. Its protein is CGSSTTSGRYNEQFF. The whole variable domain, remainder taken from reference TRBV7-9 and TRBJ2-1, is DTGVSQNPRHKITKRGQNVTFRCDPISEHNRLYWYRQTLGQGPEFLTYFQNEAQLEKSRLLSDRFSAERPKGSFSTLEIQRTEQGDSAMYLCGSSTTSGRYNEQFFGPGTRLTVL.

About this clonotype itself: The conserved closing phenylalanine or tryptophan is absent in this CDR3, likely reflecting a read error. It is unclear where the CDR3 begins or ends on the DNA, so no DNA is shown, and the CDR3 is as TCRdb lists it. The J gene is TRBJ2-5, the V gene TRBV13. The CDR3 spans 14 amino acids, including both terminal residues. Per the germline V gene, CDR1 is PRHDT and CDR2 is FYEKMQ (reference sequence). The CDR3 loop reads CASSSYGFQETQYY.

Comment on this clonotype: This may be a read error, as it is one base from a much larger clone. The chain combines TRBV19 with TRBJ1-3; TRBD1 aligns across 10 bases. The CDR3 is 13 residues long. Trimming took 8 bases from V and 4 from J; bases not matched to a gene: 2. The V gene's germline CDR1 is LNHDA and CDR2 SQIVND (reference sequence). The CDR3 sequence is CASPDRGGNTIYF. The CDR3 bases are TGTGCCAGTCCGGACAGGGGGGGAAACACCATATATTTT.

Note on this clonotype: A clone one base away is much larger, so this may be a read error. V usage is TRBV7-9 and J usage is TRBJ2-3; D might be TRBD1 or TRBD2, each matching 5 bases. The CDR3 has 13 amino acids. Germline CDR1 and CDR2: SEHNR and FQNEAQ (reference sequence). Trimming took 6 bases from V and 5 from J, leaving 12 bases between them. CDR3 nucleotides: TGTGCCAGCAGGCTAGGGACGGGAGATACGCAGTATTTT. Amino acid sequence: CASRLGTGDTQYF.

The CDR3 region is CASSNGTLELNEQFF. The CDR3 DNA sequence: TGTGCCAGCAGCAATGGTACATTGGAACTCAATGAGCAGTTCTTC. J is TRBJ2-1 and V is TRBV21-1. TRBV21-1 counts as a pseudogene. The CDR3 extends over 15 amino acids.

In regard to this clonotype: Because the CDR3 is missing its conserved closing phenylalanine or tryptophan, this is likely a read error. The V gene is TRBV6-5, the J gene TRBJ1-1; unclear D gene. The V gene lost 5 bases and the J gene lost 5 bases, with 15 bases spanning the gap. The length of the CDR3 is 14 residues. Germline loops: CDR1 MNHEY, CDR2 SVGAGI. The CDR3 loop reads CASSLLGGLTEAFL. The CDR3 DNA follows: TGTGCCAGCAGTCTCCTGGGAGGGCTAACTGAAGCTTTCTTA.

Concerning this clonotype: As the CDR3 is not closed by the conserved phenylalanine or tryptophan, this likely results from a read error. This chain uses TRBV10-1 with TRBJ2-7, with unresolved D. The V end lost 0 bases, the J end lost 7 bases, and 19 bases lay between the germline ends. This CDR3 comprises 16 residues. Germline V CDR1 and CDR2: WNHNN, SYGVQD (reference sequence). CDR3 region: CASSESTLPGHYEQYL. CDR3 coding DNA: TGCGCCAGCAGTGAGTCAACCCTTCCAGGTCACTATGAGCAGTACCTC.

Comment on this clonotype: A much larger clone is a single base away; this may be a read error. This chain uses TRBV19 with TRBJ1-2; 9 nucleotides match TRBD1. The CDR3 is 14 residues long. Germline V lookup: CDR1 LNHDA, CDR2 SQIVND (reference sequence). The V segment lost 7 bases and the J segment 8 bases; nucleotides outside the gene matches: 11. CDR3 region: CASTSRDRVGGYTF. CDR3 DNA sequence: TGTGCCAGTACTTCGCGGGACAGGGTCGGCGGCTACACCTTC.